Below are 23 T cell receptor beta chains sequenced from a single sample in a study of T cell responses to AZD1222 COVID-19 vaccine. The repertoire was sequenced with immunoSEQ multiplex PCR; TCRdb's copy has only in-frame clones and lacks some. Altogether approximately 140,000 clones are present, roughly 90% being singletons, with the ten largest covering 3% to 3.5%. Here the sequenced sample was peripheral blood, taken 28 days after the second AZD1222 dose. Source of these receptors: an adult who received the AZD1222 COVID-19 vaccine.

The chain links TRBV2 to TRBJ1-1; D not certain. V gave up 6 bases and J gave up 4 bases, with 18 bases separating them. The germline V gene encodes CDR1 SNHLY and CDR2 FYNNEI. This CDR3 region has 15 residues. Written as DNA, the CDR3 is TGTGCCAGCAGCCATGATACAGAGTGGGGCACTGAAGCTTTCTTT. Translated, it gives CASSHDTEWGTEAFF.

V usage is TRBV2 and J usage is TRBJ1-1; TRBD1 is a possible D gene (6 bases). Trimming took 4 bases from V and 5 from J, leaving 17 bases between them. CDR1 and CDR2 (germline): SNHLY, FYNNEI. The CDR3 is 15 residues long. The CDR3 is CASSVLGGARTEAFF. The CDR3 DNA reads TGTGCCAGCAGTGTCCTAGGGGGGGCGAGAACTGAAGCTTTCTTT.

The chain carries TRBV29-1 and TRBJ1-1; D is perhaps TRBD1 (5 bases). V was pared by 6 bases and J by 2 bases, with 10 bases between. Per the germline V gene, CDR1 is SQVTM and CDR2 is ANQGSEA. This CDR3 has 12 amino acids. The CDR3 bases are TGCAGCGTCCGGACAACCAACACTGAAGCTTTCTTT. Translating it yields CSVRTTNTEAFF.

The chain joins TRBV11-2 to TRBJ2-2, with a tentative D call TRBD1 (6 bases). CDR1 is SGHAT, CDR2 FQNNGV, per germline. Trimming stripped 5 bases from V and 5 bases from J, with 9 bases between. This CDR3 is 13 amino acids long. CDR3 sequence (DNA): TGTGCCAGCAGCCCAAGGGGGACCGGGGAGCTGTTTTTT. It is translated as CASSPRGTGELFF.

The sample holds one count of this clone. The chain links TRBV15 to TRBJ1-5; no clear D. The CDR3 runs 14 residues. V lost 1 base to trimming and J lost 5 bases, with 9 bases between them. Germline assignment: CDR1 LNHNV and CDR2 YYDKDF (reference sequence). In nucleotides, the CDR3 is TGTGCCACCAGCAGAGGAGGGATGGATCAGCCCCAGCATTTT. Translation gives CATSRGGMDQPQHF.

This chain connects TRBV4-2 to TRBJ2-7; D may be TRBD2 (6 bases). V was pared by 3 bases and J by 9 bases, with 24 bases between. The CDR3 has 16 amino acids. From germline, CDR1 is LGHNA and CDR2 YNFKEQ. The CDR3 spells CASSHPVDWGDFPQYF. The CDR3 DNA follows: TGTGCCAGCAGCCATCCCGTAGATTGGGGGGACTTCCCGCAGTACTTC.

The V and J genes are TRBV6-2 or TRBV6-3 and TRBJ1-2; D perhaps matches TRBD1 (6 bases). This CDR3 contains 16 residues. Looked up from germline, CDR1 is MNHEY and CDR2 is SVGEGT. The V end lost 5 bases, the J end lost 2 bases, and 18 bases lay between the germline ends. Here the CDR3 reads CASSKGQTLLNYGYTF. Here the CDR3 DNA reads TGTGCCAGCAGTAAAGGACAGACTCTTCTCAACTATGGCTACACCTTC.

The rearrangement links TRBV6-4 to TRBJ1-2; 7 nucleotides agree with TRBD1. Per the germline V gene, CDR1 is MRHNA and CDR2 is SNTAGT. There are 15 residues in the CDR3. The V and J ends lost 2 bases and 5 bases, in that order; junction bases with no gene match: 8. Here the CDR3 DNA reads TGTGCCAGCAGTGACGACCCTGACAGGGTTTATGGCTACACCTTC. Encoded protein: CASSDDPDRVYGYTF.

The genes are TRBV5-6 and TRBJ2-7; D not resolved. The CDR3 has 14 residues. Germline loops: CDR1 SGHDT, CDR2 YYEEEE. The V gene lost 1 base and the J gene lost 3 bases, with 11 bases spanning the gap. CDR3 amino acids: CASSLSGSLYEQYF. Here the CDR3 DNA reads TGTGCCAGCAGCTTGTCCGGGTCGCTCTACGAGCAGTACTTC.

The chain combines TRBV24-1 with TRBJ1-2; perhaps TRBD1 as D (5 bases). The V end was cut by 10 bases, the J end by 4 bases, with 12 bases between. CDR3 length: 12 residues. The germline gives CDR1 KGHDR, CDR2 SFDVKD. The CDR3 protein is CATWDLLYGYTF. CDR3 nucleotide sequence: TGTGCCACGTGGGACCTTCTCTATGGCTACACCTTC.

This clone was seen just once. V is TRBV3-1 (or the pseudogene TRBV3-2) and J is TRBJ2-2; D is ambiguous. The germline V gene has CDR1 LGHDT and CDR2 YNNKEL (reference sequence). V lost 7 bases and J 4 bases, leaving 10 bases between the germline ends. The CDR3 extends over 13 amino acids. Here the CDR3 DNA reads TGTGCCAGCACCGCGTTTCCCACCGGGGAGCTGTTTTTT. Protein product: CASTAFPTGELFF.

The chain recombines TRBV2 with TRBJ1-6; 12 nucleotides match TRBD1. Trimming removed 5 bases from V and 7 bases from J; junction bases left unmatched: 6. Germline V gene data show CDR1 as SNHLY and CDR2 as FYNNEI. This CDR3 spans 16 amino acids. In DNA, the CDR3 is TGTGCCAGCAGTCCCCGGGGACAGGGGGCGAATTCACCCCTCCACTTT. This translates into CASSPRGQGANSPLHF.

The rearrangement uses TRBV4-1 and TRBJ1-1, with TRBD1 as a possible D gene (5 bases). Germline CDR1 and CDR2: MGHRA and YSYEKL. V lost 3 bases and J 1 base, leaving 15 bases between the germline ends. The CDR3 contains 16 residues. The DNA for the CDR3 is TGCGCCAGCAGCCATTACGCCGGGACGGCGAACACTGAAGCTTTCTTT. Protein: CASSHYAGTANTEAFF.

This clone is a singleton in its sample. The V gene is TRBV20-1, the J gene TRBJ1-1; 7 bases fit TRBD1. The CDR3 is 11 amino acids. The J segment lost 10 bases and the V segment lost 6 bases, leaving 8 bases of the junction unmatched. CDR1 is DFQATT and CDR2 is SNEGSKA in the germline V gene (reference sequence). CDR3 DNA: TGCAGTGCGGGACGACAGGGTTTAGCTTTCTTT. Translation: CSAGRQGLAFF.

This rearrangement joins TRBV10-1 to TRBJ2-5; D call uncertain. Per the germline V gene, CDR1 is WNHNN and CDR2 is SYGVQD (reference sequence). V gave up 0 bases and J gave up 2 bases, with 7 bases separating them. The CDR3 contains 14 residues. CDR3: CASSESPGQETQYF. The DNA for the CDR3 is TGCGCCAGCAGTGAGTCGCCAGGACAAGAGACCCAGTACTTC.

The chain has TRBV7-2 and TRBJ2-1; TRBD2 is a possible D gene (5 bases). Germline V gives CDR1 SGHTA, CDR2 FQGNSA. With 5 bases removed from V and 0 bases from J, the gap between germline ends came to 17 bases. The CDR3 sequence is 17 residues long. This CDR3 reads CASSMGVALSSYNEQFF. In nucleotides, the CDR3 is TGTGCCAGCAGCATGGGAGTAGCTCTAAGCTCCTACAATGAGCAGTTCTTC.

This chain joins TRBV15 and TRBJ2-7; D perhaps matches TRBD1 (5 bases). This CDR3 has 12 amino acids. CDR1 is LNHNV, CDR2 YYDKDF, per germline (reference sequence). The V and J ends lost 3 bases and 3 bases respectively, with 6 bases between them. The CDR3 spells CATSSDSYEQYF. The DNA for the CDR3 is TGTGCCACCAGCAGTGACAGCTACGAGCAGTACTTC.

The gene calls are TRBV5-4 and TRBJ2-7; maybe TRBD2 (6 bases). Trimming took off 4 bases at V and 2 bases at J, with 13 bases between the two ends. This CDR3 contains 14 residues. Looked up from germline, CDR1 is SGHNT and CDR2 is YYREEE (reference sequence). This CDR3 reads CASSPRRDAYEQYF. In DNA, the CDR3 is TGTGCCAGCAGCCCGAGGAGGGACGCCTACGAGCAGTACTTC.

The chain uses TRBV12-3 or TRBV12-4 and TRBJ1-2; no definite D call. Trimming pared 6 bases from V and 1 base from J, leaving 9 bases between. The CDR3 spans 13 residues. CDR3 DNA sequence: TGTGCCAGCAGCCCTCAGGTTAACTATGGCTACACCTTC. Amino acids: CASSPQVNYGYTF.

J is TRBJ2-7 and V is TRBV27, with D possibly matching TRBD1 (6 bases). Trimming cost V 5 bases and J 2 bases, with 13 bases left between them. The germline V gene encodes CDR1 MNHEY and CDR2 SMNVEV (reference sequence). The length of the CDR3 is 14 residues. The CDR3 loop is CASSPRTVPYEQYF. DNA for the CDR3: TGTGCCAGCAGTCCCAGGACAGTTCCCTACGAGCAGTACTTC.

V and J are TRBV7-9 and TRBJ1-4; D not certain. The V end was cut by 0 bases, the J end by 7 bases, with 21 bases between. The germline V gene has CDR1 SEHNR and CDR2 FQNEAQ (reference sequence). This CDR3 spans 18 amino acids. CDR3 sequence (DNA): TGTGCCAGCAGCTTAGCCCCGGCAGTTAGAGAAAGTGGTGAAAAACTGTTTTTT. This encodes CASSLAPAVRESGEKLFF.

The chain links TRBV2 to TRBJ2-3; 8 bases agree with TRBD2. Germline V gene data show CDR1 as SNHLY and CDR2 as FYNNEI. This CDR3 region has 16 residues. V lost 6 bases, J lost 7 bases, and 15 bases stayed unmatched. CDR3 protein: CASSAWTSPPGYTQYF. The CDR3 nucleotides are TGTGCCAGCAGCGCCTGGACTAGCCCCCCGGGTTATACGCAGTATTTT.

This chain joins TRBV6-4 and TRBJ2-2; 10 positions agree with TRBD1. Looked up from germline, CDR1 is MRHNA and CDR2 is SNTAGT. V shed 5 bases and J 3 bases; nucleotides not matched to a gene: 3. This CDR3 is built from 15 residues. The CDR3 is CASSSGTGDTGELFF. The CDR3 DNA follows: TGTGCCAGCAGTTCCGGGACAGGGGACACCGGGGAGCTGTTTTTT.